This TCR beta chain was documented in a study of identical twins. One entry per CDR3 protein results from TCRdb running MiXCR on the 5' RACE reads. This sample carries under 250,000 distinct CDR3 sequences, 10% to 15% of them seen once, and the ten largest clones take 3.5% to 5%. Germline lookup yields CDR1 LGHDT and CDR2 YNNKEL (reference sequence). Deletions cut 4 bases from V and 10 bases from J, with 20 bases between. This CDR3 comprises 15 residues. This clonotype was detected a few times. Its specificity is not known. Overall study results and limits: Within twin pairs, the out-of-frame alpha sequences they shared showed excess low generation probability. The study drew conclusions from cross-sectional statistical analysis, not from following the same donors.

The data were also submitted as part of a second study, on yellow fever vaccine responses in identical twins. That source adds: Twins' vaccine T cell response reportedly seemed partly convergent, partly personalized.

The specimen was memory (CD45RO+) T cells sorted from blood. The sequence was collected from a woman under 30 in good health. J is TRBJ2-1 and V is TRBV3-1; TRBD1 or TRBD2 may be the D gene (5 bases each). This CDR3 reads CASSPAGAKVAEQFF. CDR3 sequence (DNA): TGTGCCAGCAGCCCCGCCGGGGCGAAGGTGGCCGAGCAGTTCTTC.